Shown below are 2 T cell receptor beta chains from a single sample sequenced in a study of T cells in localized non-small cell lung cancer. The repertoire was sequenced with immunoSEQ multiplex PCR; TCRdb's copy has only in-frame clones and lacks some. The sample lists around 40,000 clones, around 86% occurring once. This sample comprised peripheral blood, obtained before any cancer treatment. The receptor set was obtained from a woman between 18 and 50 years old with stage III lung adenocarcinoma.

The V gene is TRBV5-1, the J gene TRBJ1-6; 10 positions agree with TRBD1. Germline assignment: CDR1 SGHRS and CDR2 YFSETQ. This CDR3 region has 16 residues. With V trimmed by 0 bases and J by 10 bases, 7 bases remained unmatched. The CDR3 DNA sequence: TGCGCCAGCAGCTTGGCCTCCGGACAGGGGGGATCACCCCTCCACTTT. It translates to CASSLASGQGGSPLHF.

This chain joins TRBV20-1 and TRBJ2-3; D is uncertain. Trimming shortened V by 5 bases and J by 4 bases, and 7 bases separated the two germline ends. The CDR3 is 11 amino acids. In germline, CDR1 is DFQATT, CDR2 SNEGSKA (reference sequence). The CDR3 nucleotides are TGCAGTGCTGGTCGTGCAGATACGCAGTATTTT. Its translation: CSAGRADTQYF.